These 23 T cell receptor beta chains originate from one sample sequenced in a study of blood T cell repertoires in COVID-19. TCRdb's copy holds only in-frame clones and misses some; the assay was immunoSEQ multiplex PCR. The table has some 200,000 clones, roughly 90% seen once. The sequencing input was peripheral blood. The receptors shown here come from a woman aged 70-85 years with acute or convalescent COVID-19.

This sequence joins TRBV5-1 and TRBJ1-2, with TRBD1 identical over 8 bases. The CDR3 has 14 residues. With V trimmed by 1 base and J by 12 bases, 11 bases remained unmatched. Germline V gene lookup returns CDR1 SGHRS and CDR2 YFSETQ. CDR3 sequence: CASSLTISGTGDTF. The CDR3 region has the DNA TGCGCCAGCAGCTTGACCATCTCCGGGACAGGTGACACCTTC.

The rearrangement uses TRBV19 and TRBJ2-1, with D possibly TRBD1 on 6 matching bases. Trimming removed 1 base at V and 0 bases at J, with 13 bases between. CDR1 and CDR2 (germline): LNHDA, SQIVND (reference sequence). The CDR3 contains 17 residues. For the CDR3, the DNA is TGTGCCAGTAGTATAGGGACCACAGGGAGCTCCTACAATGAGCAGTTCTTC. Protein: CASSIGTTGSSYNEQFF.

The chain carries TRBV7-9 and TRBJ2-1; 14 bases are shared with TRBD2. V lost 5 bases, J lost 4 bases, and 4 bases stayed unmatched. This CDR3 is 16 amino acids long. CDR1 is SEHNR, CDR2 FQNEAQ, per germline (reference sequence). The CDR3 coding sequence is TGTGCCAGCAGCGGGACTAGCGGGAGAGGGTACAATGAGCAGTTCTTC. This sequence encodes CASSGTSGRGYNEQFF. Based on the CDR3 plus reference TRBV7-9 and TRBJ2-1, the full variable domain is DTGVSQNPRHKITKRGQNVTFRCDPISEHNRLYWYRQTLGQGPEFLTYFQNEAQLEKSRLLSDRFSAERPKGSFSTLEIQRTEQGDSAMYLCASSGTSGRGYNEQFFGPGTRLTVL.

The CDR3: CASSRARGSSYEQYF. Written as DNA, the CDR3 is TGTGCCAGCAGCCGGGCCCGGGGTAGCTCCTACGAGCAGTACTTC. V usage is TRBV4-2 and J usage is TRBJ2-7; weak D call: TRBD2 (5 bases). The V and J ends lost 4 bases and 0 bases respectively, with 13 bases between them. Germline V gene data show CDR1 as LGHNA and CDR2 as YNFKEQ. This CDR3 is built from 15 residues.

The chain has TRBV29-1 and TRBJ2-1; 14 bases line up with TRBD2. V gave up 7 bases and J gave up 4 bases; unmatched junction bases: 6. The CDR3 runs 15 residues. CDR1 and CDR2 from the germline V gene are SQVTM and ANQGSEA. CDR3 residues: CSEIRTSGGYNEQFF. In nucleotides, the CDR3 is TGCAGCGAAATTCGGACTAGCGGGGGGTACAATGAGCAGTTCTTC.

The genes are TRBV11-3 and TRBJ2-1, with 7 bases lining up with TRBD2. J lost 7 bases, V lost 4 bases, and 7 bases had no gene match. The CDR3 length is 14 residues. The germline V gene encodes CDR1 SGHNT and CDR2 YENEEA. The CDR3 DNA is TGTGCCAGCAGCTCAACGCTAGCGGATAATGAGCAGTTCTTC. Its protein product is CASSSTLADNEQFF.

To note about this clone: This sample also contains other DNA sequences that code for the same CDR3. J is TRBJ1-1 and V is TRBV5-1; perhaps TRBD1 as D (6 bases). CDR3 size: 14 residues. V dropped 2 bases and J dropped 0 bases, with 8 bases sitting between them. From germline, CDR1 is SGHRS and CDR2 YFSETQ. The CDR3 DNA reads TGCGCCAGCAGCTTACAGGGTATGAACACTGAAGCTTTCTTT. This codes for CASSLQGMNTEAFF.

V is TRBV10-3 and J is TRBJ1-1; tentative D call: TRBD1 (6 bases). This CDR3 has 15 residues. The V gene's germline CDR1 is ENHRY and CDR2 SYGVKD. V was cut by 0 bases and J by 5 bases, with 13 bases left in between. DNA for the CDR3: TGTGCCATCAGTGAGTCTCCAATCCAGGGGACTGAAGCTTTCTTT. Residues: CAISESPIQGTEAFF.

This chain connects TRBV3-1 (or the pseudogene TRBV3-2) to TRBJ2-3, with 7 positions matching TRBD2. Unmatched junction bases numbered 5, after V lost 2 bases and J lost 0 bases. The CDR3 is 16 amino acids. CDR1 is LGHDT, CDR2 YNNKEL, per germline (reference sequence). The CDR3: CASSQLAVASTDTQYF. CDR3 DNA sequence: TGTGCCAGCAGCCAACTAGCGGTGGCTAGCACAGATACGCAGTATTTT.

The chain combines TRBV28 with TRBJ2-3, with TRBD2 matching over 13 bases. This CDR3 spans 15 amino acids. After removal of 6 bases from V and 3 bases from J, the junction contained 3 bases not matched to a gene. Germline CDR1 and CDR2: MDHEN and SYDVKM. CDR3 sequence reads: CASRGLAGRTDTQYF. Here the CDR3 DNA reads TGTGCCAGCAGGGGACTAGCGGGAAGAACAGATACGCAGTATTTT.

As regards this clone: The sample has other DNA sequences that encode this CDR3 too. The CDR3 DNA reads as TGTGCCAGCTCACCAGCGGGGAAAGGCAGCAATCAGCCCCAGCATTTT. Encoded protein: CASSPAGKGSNQPQHF. The chain couples TRBV18 to TRBJ1-5; D is unclear. The CDR3 has 16 amino acids. Germline V gene sequence: CDR1 KGHSH, CDR2 LQKENI. Trimming pared 2 bases from V and 1 base from J, leaving 12 bases between.

The rearrangement joins TRBV29-1 to TRBJ2-3; 15 bases map to TRBD2. CDR1 is SQVTM, CDR2 ANQGSEA, per germline. The CDR3 length is 13 residues. V dropped 7 bases and J dropped 11; count of bases not matched to a gene: 7. The CDR3 loop reads CSAGTSGGTGQYF. The CDR3 DNA reads TGCAGCGCCGGGACTAGCGGGGGGACCGGGCAGTATTTT.

The genes are TRBV4-1 and TRBJ2-1, with D perhaps TRBD2 (5 bases). There are 14 residues in the CDR3. Germline CDR1 MGHRA, CDR2 YSYEKL. With 3 bases removed from V and 13 bases from J, the gap between germline ends came to 19 bases. The CDR3 nucleotides read TGCGCCAGCAGCCAGACTTTAAATACTAGAAGCCAGTTCTTC. Translation gives CASSQTLNTRSQFF.

The rearrangement joins TRBV3-1 (or the pseudogene TRBV3-2) to TRBJ1-5; the match to TRBD1 covers 9 bases. The V and J ends lost 6 bases and 6 bases, in that order; junction bases with no gene match: 9. Germline V lookup: CDR1 LGHDT, CDR2 YNNKEL (reference sequence). The CDR3 runs 15 residues. This CDR3 is CASSLGQGGGQPQHF. The CDR3 region has the DNA TGTGCCAGCAGTTTGGGACAGGGTGGAGGTCAGCCCCAGCATTTT.

This sequence joins TRBV5-1 and TRBJ2-3; 10 nucleotides line up with TRBD2. This CDR3 has 22 amino acids. V gave up 1 base and J gave up 5 bases; unmatched junction bases: 25. Germline-derived CDR1 and CDR2 are SGHRS and YFSETQ. CDR3 sequence reads: CASSLSSSFPPRLAGRIDTQYF. CDR3 nucleotide sequence: TGCGCCAGCAGCTTGTCATCATCATTCCCCCCGCGACTAGCGGGTAGAATAGATACGCAGTATTTT.

The V gene is TRBV10-3, the J gene TRBJ2-1; maybe TRBD2 (6 bases). Germline V CDR1 and CDR2: ENHRY, SYGVKD. This CDR3 contains 16 residues. V lost 4 bases to trimming and J lost 0 bases, with 13 bases between them. CDR3 in DNA: TGTGCCATCAGTGGTCGGAGGGGCCCCTCCTACAATGAGCAGTTCTTC. This sequence encodes CAISGRRGPSYNEQFF.

CDR3 bases: TGTGCCAGCAGTTACTCCGGGAGGGGAAATAATGAAAAACTGTTTTTT. Residues: CASSYSGRGNNEKLFF. This rearrangement joins TRBV6-2 or TRBV6-3 to TRBJ1-4; the D gene is possibly TRBD1 (5 bases). V was shortened by 0 bases and J by 4 bases, with 12 bases between the two germline ends. CDR1 is MNHEY and CDR2 is SVGEGT in the germline V gene. The CDR3 is 16 amino acids.

This clone appeared a single time. The chain employs TRBV4-2 and TRBJ1-2; 8 nucleotides agree with TRBD1. The V and J ends lost 0 bases and 9 bases, in that order; junction bases with no gene match: 6. The CDR3 consists of 14 residues. Germline-derived CDR1 and CDR2 are LGHNA and YNFKEQ. This chain's CDR3 is CASSQDRDRYSYTF. The CDR3 DNA reads as TGTGCCAGCAGCCAAGACCGGGACAGGTATAGCTACACCTTC.

V and J are TRBV19 and TRBJ2-7, with 9 nucleotides matching TRBD2. The germline CDR1 and CDR2 sequences are LNHDA and SQIVND (reference sequence). This CDR3 spans 13 amino acids. Germline trimming cut 2 bases from V and 8 bases from J; bases unmatched to any gene: 4. DNA of the CDR3: TGTGCCAGTAGTATAAGGAGCGGGAGGCAGCAGTACTTC. Amino acid sequence: CASSIRSGRQQYF. The variable domain in full, with the rest retrieved from reference TRBV19 and TRBJ2-7, is DGGITQSPKYLFRKEGQNVTLSCEQNLNHDAMYWYRQDPGQGLRLIYYSQIVNDFQKGDIAEGYSVSREKKESFPLTVTSAQKNPTAFYLCASSIRSGRQQYFGPGTRLTVT.

V usage is TRBV5-5 and J usage is TRBJ1-1; D is undetermined. CDR3 size: 15 residues. The V gene's germline CDR1 is SGHKS and CDR2 YYEKEE (reference sequence). The V end lost 2 bases, the J end lost 0 bases, and 11 bases lay between the germline ends. CDR3 in amino acids: CASSLFTGMNTEAFF. CDR3 bases: TGTGCCAGCAGCTTATTTACGGGGATGAACACTGAAGCTTTCTTT.

The chain uses TRBV14 and TRBJ1-2, with D possibly being TRBD1 (6 bases). The CDR3 is 15 amino acids. The germline CDR1 and CDR2 sequences are SGHDN and FVKESK. The V end lost 1 base, the J end lost 3 bases, and 12 bases lay between the germline ends. Here the CDR3 DNA reads TGTGCCAGCAGCCAAGGGACAGCAACTCACTATGGCTACACCTTC. Amino acid sequence: CASSQGTATHYGYTF.

The chain links TRBV5-1 to TRBJ2-5; 7 bases are a match to TRBD1. There are 16 residues in the CDR3. V was clipped by 3 bases and J by 7 bases; unmatched bases: 15. Germline V gene lookup returns CDR1 SGHRS and CDR2 YFSETQ. The CDR3 loop reads CASSYHDGTASGTQYF. The DNA of the CDR3 is TGCGCCAGCAGCTACCATGACGGGACAGCCAGTGGGACCCAGTACTTC.

The chain couples TRBV10-3 to TRBJ1-6; D possibly corresponds to TRBD1 (5 bases). In germline, CDR1 is ENHRY, CDR2 SYGVKD. The CDR3 spans 16 residues. Trimming took off 3 bases at V and 0 bases at J, with 9 bases between the two ends. Here the CDR3 reads CAISDPTASYNSPLHF. CDR3 sequence (DNA): TGTGCCATCAGTGACCCGACAGCCTCCTATAATTCACCCCTCCACTTT.